This TCR beta chain was captured by sequencing in a study of a mutant IDH1 vaccine in newly diagnosed glioma. Background on the study: The sex distribution of treated patients was about 62% male and roughly 38% female, with a mean age of roughly 40 years. The therapy given earlier, which was standard therapy, consisted of radiotherapy, temozolomide, or both, and most of the patients received both.

Findings of the study overall: Pseudoprogression showed no apparent link to changes in top peripheral T cell clonotypes.

Comment on this clone: Antigen specificity is unknown.

Time point here: baseline, week 1 (first vaccination visit). The treatment denotes: pre-vaccination baseline after standard-of-care therapy. Generated by immunoSEQ multiplex PCR, the TCRdb table keeps only in-frame clones and is missing some. The table lists about 88,000 clones, approximately 80% of them singletons. After removal of 0 bases from V and 0 bases from J, the junction contained 7 bases not matched to a gene. This CDR3 comprises 17 residues. Germline V gene lookup returns CDR1 MGHRA and CDR2 YSYEKL. The TCR was taken from a man aged 40-49 years with glioma. Some clones in this sample may be carry-over from other donors' samples. Sample: PBMCs, taken from a glioma patient treated with radiotherapy, temozolomide or both. This sequence joins TRBV4-1 and TRBJ2-7, with 8 positions matching TRBD1. CDR3 residues: CASSQEGAGGYSYEQYF. In DNA form, the CDR3 reads TGCGCCAGCAGCCAAGAGGGAGCAGGGGGCTACTCCTACGAGCAGTACTTC.